Listed below are T cell receptor beta chains from one sample, sequenced in a study of blood T cell repertoires in COVID-19. Sequencing was performed with immunoSEQ multiplex PCR; in TCRdb, only in-frame clones are kept and a portion is missing. The table records about 380,000 clones, 85% of them present only once. Sequencing was done on a sample of peripheral blood. These TCRs come from a woman between 18 and 29 years old with acute or convalescent COVID-19. CDR3s include the opening cysteine and the closing phenylalanine or tryptophan. Fields, in order: J gene, D gene, clone size, V gene, CDR3 protein, CDR3 DNA. D genes are given only for firm matches. Expanded clones get a size class; other rows say once, few or many, or leave the size out.

>TRBJ2-2|TRBD1|once|TRBV7-9
CASSSTDPGQGAFTGELFF
TGTGCCAGCAGCTCAACGGACCCGGGACAGGGGGCATTTACCGGGGAGCTGTTTTTT
>TRBJ1-1|.|few|TRBV5-3
CARSLERGHSNTEAFF
TGTGCCAGAAGCTTGGAGCGTGGCCACTCGAACACTGAAGCTTTCTTT
>TRBJ2-1|TRBD2|.|TRBV28
CASILSGRAYNEQFF
TGTGCCAGCATCCTTAGCGGGAGAGCCTACAATGAGCAGTTCTTC
>TRBJ1-2|TRBD1|.|TRBV7-9
CASSLDHRDSLIYGYTF
TGTGCCAGCAGCTTAGATCACCGGGACAGCCTTATCTATGGCTACACCTTC
>TRBJ1-4|TRBD1|.|TRBV18
CASSPSQGDEKLFF
TGTGCCAGCTCACCAAGCCAGGGGGATGAAAAACTGTTTTTT
>TRBJ2-5|.|.|TRBV5-1
CASSLDWEVKTQYF
TGCGCCAGCAGCTTGGACTGGGAGGTTAAGACCCAGTACTTC
>TRBJ2-1|.|.|TRBV7-9
CASSLDKGVEQFF
TGTGCCAGCAGCTTGGACAAGGGGGTCGAGCAGTTCTTC
>TRBJ1-5|TRBD1|once|TRBV19
CASSIGRQGARGQPQHF
TGTGCCAGTAGTATAGGGCGACAGGGGGCCCGCGGGCAGCCCCAGCATTTT
>TRBJ2-5|.|few|TRBV24-1
CATSDLHGTQYF
TGTGCCACCAGTGATTTGCACGGGACCCAGTACTTC
>TRBJ2-7|TRBD2|.|TRBV5-4
CASSFLTSGIDGEQYF
TGTGCCAGCAGCTTCCTGACTAGCGGGATCGATGGCGAGCAGTACTTC
>TRBJ2-2|TRBD1|.|TRBV29-1
CSVERQGANTGELFF
TGCAGCGTCGAGAGACAGGGGGCAAACACCGGGGAGCTGTTTTTT
>TRBJ1-4|TRBD1|few|TRBV19
CASSINRPGQGNEKLFF
TGTGCCAGTAGTATAAACCGGCCGGGACAGGGTAATGAAAAACTGTTTTTT
>TRBJ2-1|TRBD2|.|TRBV14
CASSQVTSGRWGEQFF
TGTGCCAGCAGCCAAGTAACTAGCGGGAGATGGGGTGAGCAGTTCTTC
>TRBJ2-3|TRBD2|.|TRBV19
CASSLGLAGGDTQYF
TGTGCCAGTAGTCTGGGACTAGCGGGAGGAGATACGCAGTATTTT
>TRBJ2-1|.|.|TRBV9
CASSRGYNEQFF
TGTGCCAGCAGCCGGGGGTACAATGAGCAGTTCTTC
>TRBJ2-7|TRBD2|.|TRBV5-6
CASHKPLANRHEQYF
TGTGCCAGCCACAAACCACTAGCGAACAGGCACGAGCAGTACTTC
>TRBJ1-1|.|.|TRBV11-2
CASSLGSVNTEAFF
TGTGCCAGCAGCTTGGGCTCCGTTAACACTGAAGCTTTCTTT
>TRBJ1-5|TRBD1|.|TRBV6-1
CASSELRGWGQPQHF
TGTGCCAGCAGTGAACTCAGGGGGTGGGGTCAGCCCCAGCATTTT
>TRBJ2-2|TRBD2|.|TRBV7-3
CASSPTSGGLTGELFF
TGTGCCAGCAGTCCGACTAGCGGGGGGCTCACCGGGGAGCTGTTTTTT
>TRBJ2-1|.|.|TRBV3-1/TRBV3-2
CASSHDPSGTYNEQFF
TGTGCCAGCAGCCACGACCCCTCGGGTACATACAATGAGCAGTTCTTC
>TRBJ1-3|.|.|TRBV10-3
CAISDAPGASGNTIYF
TGTGCCATCAGTGACGCCCCGGGTGCTTCTGGAAACACCATATATTTT
>TRBJ1-2|TRBD1|.|TRBV28
CASSGTGDHGYTF
TGTGCCAGCAGCGGGACAGGGGATCATGGCTACACCTTC
>TRBJ2-7|TRBD1|.|TRBV18
CASSPGQGAHEQYF
TGTGCCAGCTCACCCGGACAGGGGGCCCACGAGCAGTACTTC
>TRBJ1-2|.|.|TRBV6-5
CASSYSLGMGHAYTF
TGTGCCAGCAGTTACTCGCTGGGGATGGGACATGCCTACACCTTC
>TRBJ2-6|.|.|TRBV14
CASSQDSRQPLSGANVLTF
TGTGCCAGCAGCCAAGATTCGAGACAGCCCCTCTCTGGGGCCAACGTCCTGACTTTC
>TRBJ2-7|TRBD1|once|TRBV29-1
CSAEKEQGESYEQYF
TGCAGCGCGGAAAAGGAACAGGGGGAATCCTACGAGCAGTACTTC
>TRBJ2-7|TRBD2|few|TRBV10-3
CAIRGLADSYEQYF
TGTGCCATCCGTGGACTAGCGGACTCCTACGAGCAGTACTTC
>TRBJ2-7|TRBD2|once|TRBV5-4
CASSLPGGQEQYF
TGTGCCAGCAGCTTGCCGGGAGGGCAGGAGCAGTACTTC
>TRBJ1-2|TRBD1|.|TRBV13
CASSLTGVGYTF
TGTGCCAGCAGCCTCACAGGGGTGGGCTACACCTTC
>TRBJ1-1|TRBD1|many|TRBV2
CASRSQGGTEAFF
TGTGCCAGCAGGAGTCAGGGGGGCACTGAAGCTTTCTTT
>TRBJ2-7|.|.|TRBV6-5
CASRRTGRDEQYF
TGTGCCAGCAGACGGACAGGGAGGGACGAGCAGTACTTC
>TRBJ1-2|.|.|TRBV5-6
CASSFLEGEGYTF
TGTGCCAGCAGCTTTTTAGAGGGCGAGGGCTACACCTTC
>TRBJ2-7|TRBD2|few|TRBV4-2
CASSQGAGGTYEQYF
TGTGCCAGCAGCCAAGGAGCGGGAGGGACCTACGAGCAGTACTTC
>TRBJ1-2|TRBD1|many|TRBV28
CASSQHGTGDYGYTF
TGTGCCAGCAGTCAACACGGGACAGGGGACTATGGCTACACCTTC
>TRBJ1-2|TRBD1|.|TRBV3-1/TRBV3-2
CASSQTTGGQGGYGYTF
TGTGCCAGCAGCCAGACAACGGGGGGACAGGGAGGCTATGGCTACACCTTC
>TRBJ1-1|.|.|TRBV5-1
CASSLGAGLNTEAFF
TGCGCCAGCAGCTTGGGGGCAGGGTTGAACACTGAAGCTTTCTTT
>TRBJ1-2|TRBD1|.|TRBV27
CASSPTGAGYTF
TGTGCCAGCAGTCCCACAGGGGCTGGCTACACCTTC
>TRBJ2-2|TRBD1|few|TRBV5-1
CASSSGTANTGELFF
TGCGCCAGCAGCTCCGGGACAGCGAACACCGGGGAGCTGTTTTTT
>TRBJ2-1|.|once|TRBV27
CASSSLYNEQFF
TGTGCCAGCAGTTCCCTCTACAATGAGCAGTTCTTC
>TRBJ1-2|.|.|TRBV28
CASRTTDLGYTF
TGTGCCAGCAGGACTACCGACCTGGGCTACACCTTC